This TCR beta chain is from a study of cytomegalovirus exposure and HLA in healthy donors. PCR amplification relied on 60 Vbeta primers (plus 13 Jbeta primers). Assay: immunoSEQ multiplex PCR; the TCRdb copy retains only in-frame clones and omits some. This sample's table has about 88,000 clones. Study results and caveats: Several of the most significant clusters appeared linked to common viral pathogens, based on a later analysis.

For this clone: Antigen specificity is unknown.

This TCR came from a girl aged 10 to 17 in good health and CMV-seropositive. Input material: PBMCs.

DNA of the CDR3: TGTGCCAGTAGTCACATCGACACCCTTAATTCACCCCTCCACTTT. Its protein is CASSHIDTLNSPLHF. This chain uses TRBV19 with TRBJ1-6; D unclear. Per germline, CDR1 LNHDA and CDR2 SQIVND (reference sequence). Trimming left V 5 bases short and J 6 bases short, with 14 bases between. The CDR3 contains 15 residues.